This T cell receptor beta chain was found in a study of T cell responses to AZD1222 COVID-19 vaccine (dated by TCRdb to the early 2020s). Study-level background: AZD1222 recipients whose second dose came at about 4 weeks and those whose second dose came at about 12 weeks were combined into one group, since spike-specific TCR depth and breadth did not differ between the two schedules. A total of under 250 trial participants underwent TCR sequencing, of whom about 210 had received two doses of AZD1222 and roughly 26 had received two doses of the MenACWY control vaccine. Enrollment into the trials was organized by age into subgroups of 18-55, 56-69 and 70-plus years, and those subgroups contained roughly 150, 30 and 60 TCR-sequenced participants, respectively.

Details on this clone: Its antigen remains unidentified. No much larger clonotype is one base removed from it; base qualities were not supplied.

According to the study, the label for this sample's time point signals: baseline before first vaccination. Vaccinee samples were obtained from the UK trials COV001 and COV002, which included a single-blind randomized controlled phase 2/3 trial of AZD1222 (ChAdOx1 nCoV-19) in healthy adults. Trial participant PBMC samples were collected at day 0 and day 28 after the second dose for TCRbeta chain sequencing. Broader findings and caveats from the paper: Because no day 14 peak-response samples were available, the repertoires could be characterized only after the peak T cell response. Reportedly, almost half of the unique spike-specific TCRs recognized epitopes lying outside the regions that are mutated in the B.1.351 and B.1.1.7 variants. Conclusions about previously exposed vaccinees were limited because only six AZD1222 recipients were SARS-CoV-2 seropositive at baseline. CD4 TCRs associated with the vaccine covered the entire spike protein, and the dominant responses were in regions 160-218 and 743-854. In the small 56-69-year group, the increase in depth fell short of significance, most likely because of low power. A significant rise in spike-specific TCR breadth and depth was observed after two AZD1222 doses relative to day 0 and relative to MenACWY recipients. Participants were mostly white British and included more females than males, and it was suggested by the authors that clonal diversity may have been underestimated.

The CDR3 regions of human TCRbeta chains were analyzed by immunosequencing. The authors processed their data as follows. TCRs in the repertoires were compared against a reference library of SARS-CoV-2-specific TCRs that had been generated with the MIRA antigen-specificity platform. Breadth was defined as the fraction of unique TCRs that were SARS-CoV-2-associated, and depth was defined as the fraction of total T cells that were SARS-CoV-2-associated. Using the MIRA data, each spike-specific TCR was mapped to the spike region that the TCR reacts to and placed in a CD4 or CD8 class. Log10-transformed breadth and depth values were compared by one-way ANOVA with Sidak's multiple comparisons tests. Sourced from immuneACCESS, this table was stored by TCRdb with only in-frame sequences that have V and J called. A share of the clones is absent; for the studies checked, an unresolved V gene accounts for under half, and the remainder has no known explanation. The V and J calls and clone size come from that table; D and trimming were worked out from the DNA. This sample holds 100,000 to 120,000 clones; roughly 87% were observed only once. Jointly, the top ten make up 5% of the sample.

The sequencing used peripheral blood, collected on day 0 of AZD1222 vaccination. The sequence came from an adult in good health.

The DNA reads TGTGCCAGCAGCTCCGCCGTCGCACCTAACTATGGCTACACCTTC. Protein translation: CASSSAVAPNYGYTF. The receptor chain draws on TRBV7-9 and TRBJ1-2; no D gene can be assigned with confidence. V loses 4 bases, J loses 0 bases, and the germline ends lie 12 bases apart. Sequences SEHNR (CDR1) and FQNEAQ (CDR2) are obtained from the germline V gene (reference sequence). The CDR3 starts with the cysteine, ends with the phenylalanine, and has 15 residues. The retained sequence is limited to the CDR3, 45 bases, with the frame set at the first base.